The 26 T cell receptor beta chains below all came from one sample that was sequenced in a study of blood T cell repertoires in COVID-19. Some clones are missing from TCRdb's copy, which holds only in-frame ones; the method was immunoSEQ multiplex PCR. The sample records 130,000 to 150,000 clones, about 85% being singletons. Sequencing input: PBMCs or T cells enriched from blood (not recorded which). Receptors originate from a woman between 40 and 50 years old who had been exposed to COVID-19.

The genes are TRBV28 and TRBJ1-1; 10 bases line up with TRBD1. The germline gives CDR1 MDHEN, CDR2 SYDVKM. V trimming: 2 bases; J trimming: 3 bases; junction bases outside the gene matches: 15. The CDR3 runs 19 residues. The CDR3 DNA reads as TGTGCCAGCAGTTTACCGTCCCCCGGGACAGGGGAGATAGACACTGAAGCTTTCTTT. Its translation is CASSLPSPGTGEIDTEAFF.

This chain joins TRBV10-3 and TRBJ1-3; D possibly corresponds to TRBD1 (5 bases). Germline CDR1 is ENHRY and CDR2 is SYGVKD. This CDR3 is built from 14 residues. Trimming removed 6 bases from V and 6 bases from J, with 15 bases in between. This CDR3 is CAISAKGALNTIYF. CDR3 in DNA: TGTGCCATCAGCGCAAAAGGGGCTTTAAACACCATATATTTT.

Ten or more counts support this clone. The J gene is TRBJ1-1, the V gene TRBV7-9; a weak D match, TRBD1 (6 bases). Germline-derived CDR1 and CDR2 are SEHNR and FQNEAQ (reference sequence). CDR3 length: 14 amino acids. Deletions cut 4 bases from V and 3 bases from J, with 12 bases between. CDR3 bases: TGTGCCAGCAGCTCCGTGACAGGCGACACTGAAGCTTTCTTT. Its protein product is CASSSVTGDTEAFF.

V is TRBV3-1 (or the pseudogene TRBV3-2) and J is TRBJ2-3; TRBD2 agrees at 9 bases. CDR3 size: 18 residues. Germline assignment: CDR1 LGHDT and CDR2 YNNKEL (reference sequence). V shed 0 bases and J 4 bases; nucleotides not matched to a gene: 11. In DNA, the CDR3 is TGTGCCAGCAGCCAAGATCGTTCGGCGGGAGGGCTCGCAGATACGCAGTATTTT. It yields the protein CASSQDRSAGGLADTQYF.

This clone has more than one count but fewer than ten. J is TRBJ2-7 and V is TRBV5-6; TRBD2 matches at 7 bases. This CDR3 contains 14 residues. The V gene end was trimmed by 4 bases and the J gene end by 3 bases; junction bases not matched to a gene: 7. CDR1 and CDR2 from the germline V gene are SGHDT and YYEEEE. The CDR3 spells CASSQRTRVYEQYF. CDR3 in DNA: TGTGCCAGCAGCCAAAGGACTAGGGTCTACGAGCAGTACTTC.

The genes are TRBV24-1 and TRBJ2-2; tentatively, D is TRBD1 (6 bases). V lost 3 bases, J lost 5 bases, and 12 bases lay in between. CDR1 and CDR2 (germline): KGHDR, SFDVKD. This CDR3 is 15 amino acids long. The CDR3 is CATSDRTGRTGELFF. The CDR3 nucleotides read TGTGCCACCAGTGATCGAACAGGGCGGACCGGGGAGCTGTTTTTT.

J is TRBJ2-1 and V is TRBV4-3; TRBD2 aligns across 12 bases. The CDR3 sequence is 14 residues long. The junction had 7 bases not matched to a gene; V was cut back by 7 bases and J by 9 bases. The germline V gene has CDR1 LGHNA and CDR2 YSLEER. The CDR3 protein is CASNPTSGRGEQFF. CDR3 coding DNA: TGCGCCAGCAATCCGACTAGCGGGAGAGGTGAGCAGTTCTTC.

The genes are TRBV13 and TRBJ1-1; D is ambiguous. Trimming stripped 5 bases from V and 8 bases from J, with 12 bases between. Germline CDR1 and CDR2: PRHDT and FYEKMQ (reference sequence). The CDR3 has 12 amino acids. CDR3 coding DNA: TGTGCCAGCAGCAAACCCGGTTGGGAAGCTTTCTTT. Its translation is CASSKPGWEAFF.

The chain combines TRBV9 with TRBJ2-5, with 7 bases lining up with TRBD2. Unmatched junction bases numbered 5, after V lost 0 bases and J lost 0 bases. Germline-derived CDR1 and CDR2 are SGDLS and YYNGEE. This CDR3 spans 16 amino acids. CDR3 protein: CASSVEVGGDQETQYF. Written as DNA, the CDR3 is TGTGCCAGCAGCGTAGAAGTGGGGGGGGACCAAGAGACCCAGTACTTC.

The gene calls are TRBV18 and TRBJ1-5, with D perhaps TRBD1 (5 bases). The germline gives CDR1 KGHSH, CDR2 LQKENI. This CDR3 is 14 amino acids long. V shed 2 bases and J shed 5 bases, with 10 bases lying between them. CDR3 DNA: TGTGCCAGCTCACCAAGATTCAGGGATCAGCCCCAGCATTTT. This sequence encodes CASSPRFRDQPQHF.

This clone was counted a single time. The chain combines TRBV6-5 with TRBJ2-1, with TRBD2 as a possible D gene (7 bases). With 0 bases removed from V and 6 bases from J, the gap between germline ends came to 15 bases. Germline CDR1 and CDR2: MNHEY and SVGAGI. The CDR3 is 16 amino acids. CDR3 coding DNA: TGTGCCAGCAGTTACTCGTGGGGGGGCGGAGGCAATGAGCAGTTCTTC. It specifies CASSYSWGGGGNEQFF.

The V gene is TRBV9, the J gene TRBJ1-2; 7 positions match TRBD1. Germline CDR1 SGDLS, CDR2 YYNGEE. Trimming removed 1 base from V and 2 bases from J; junction bases left unmatched: 8. The CDR3 extends over 16 amino acids. The CDR3 here is CASSVSRTGRNYGYTF. CDR3 nucleotide sequence: TGTGCCAGCAGCGTATCTCGGACAGGCCGGAACTATGGCTACACCTTC. Full variable domain (missing parts from reference TRBV9 and TRBJ1-2): DSGVTQTPKHLITATGQRVTLRCSPRSGDLSVYWYQQSLDQGLQFLIQYYNGEERAKGNILERFSAQQFPDLHSELNLSSLELGDSALYFCASSVSRTGRNYGYTFGSGTRLTVV.

The count of this clone is one. This chain connects TRBV2 to TRBJ1-3; 8 bases are a match to TRBD1. The CDR3 sequence is 15 residues long. J lost 2 bases, V lost 6 bases, and 6 bases had no gene match. Looked up from germline, CDR1 is SNHLY and CDR2 is FYNNEI. The CDR3 bases are TGTGCCAGCAGCCCGGACAGGGCCCCTGGAAACACCATATATTTT. It specifies CASSPDRAPGNTIYF.

J is TRBJ2-1 and V is TRBV3-1 (or the pseudogene TRBV3-2), with D unclear. The CDR3 consists of 15 residues. Deletions cut 0 bases from V and 9 bases from J, with 15 bases between. The germline V gene encodes CDR1 LGHDT and CDR2 YNNKEL (reference sequence). The CDR3 spells CASSQDLAVTGEQFF. Written as DNA, the CDR3 is TGTGCCAGCAGCCAAGATTTGGCCGTTACGGGTGAGCAGTTCTTC.

The chain is built from TRBV9 and TRBJ2-5; no firm D call. Germline V gene data show CDR1 as SGDLS and CDR2 as YYNGEE. Trimming stripped 3 bases from V and 5 bases from J, with 17 bases between. The CDR3 has 15 amino acids. In DNA, the CDR3 is TGTGCCAGCAGCGCAAAAGGAGAGAAGAGGGAGACCCAGTACTTC. Translating gives CASSAKGEKRETQYF.

The chain joins TRBV4-1 to TRBJ2-7, with D tentatively TRBD2 (5 bases). V was trimmed by 1 base and J by 5 bases, leaving 18 bases between them. CDR3 size: 16 residues. Germline-derived CDR1 and CDR2 are MGHRA and YSYEKL. The CDR3 loop reads CASSQGGPTLDHEQYF. The CDR3 region has the DNA TGCGCCAGCAGCCAAGGAGGGCCAACCCTGGACCACGAGCAGTACTTC.

V is TRBV19 and J is TRBJ1-2, with D unresolved. The CDR3 contains 13 residues. The V and J ends lost 2 bases and 2 bases respectively, with 6 bases between them. Looked up from germline, CDR1 is LNHDA and CDR2 is SQIVND (reference sequence). This chain's CDR3 is CASSIIQNYGYTF. Written as DNA, the CDR3 is TGTGCCAGTAGTATAATACAGAACTATGGCTACACCTTC.

This chain connects TRBV5-1 to TRBJ1-5; no clear D. V lost 0 bases to trimming and J lost 7 bases, with 11 bases between them. CDR3 length: 14 residues. Germline CDR1 and CDR2: SGHRS and YFSETQ. The CDR3 region has the DNA TGCGCCAGCAGCTTGGCCGGGTTTAACCAGCCCCAGCATTTT. Amino acid sequence: CASSLAGFNQPQHF.

This clone was seen just once. The J gene is TRBJ2-2, the V gene TRBV29-1; 8 nucleotides agree with TRBD1. The ends lost 8 bases at V and 4 bases at J; junction bases unmatched: 6. CDR3 length: 13 residues. Germline V gives CDR1 SQVTM, CDR2 ANQGSEA. CDR3 region: CSIETGVTGELFF. CDR3 DNA sequence: TGCAGCATAGAGACAGGGGTCACCGGGGAGCTGTTTTTT.

This chain connects TRBV27 to TRBJ2-7; TRBD2 matches at 8 bases. Per germline, CDR1 MNHEY and CDR2 SMNVEV (reference sequence). The V and J ends lost 3 bases and 2 bases, in that order; junction bases with no gene match: 15. The CDR3 spans 18 residues. The DNA of the CDR3 is TGTGCCAGCAGTTTTCTCGGTCCCGGGGGGGCGCTTACCTACGAGCAGTACTTC. Protein sequence: CASSFLGPGGALTYEQYF.

This clone was picked up one time. The rearrangement uses TRBV18 and TRBJ2-1, with D possibly matching TRBD2 (6 bases). The CDR3 consists of 13 residues. V was pared by 6 bases and J by 5 bases, with 11 bases between. Germline CDR1 is KGHSH and CDR2 is LQKENI. The CDR3 sequence is CASSSGGNNEQFF. DNA for the CDR3: TGTGCCAGCTCCTCCGGGGGAAACAATGAGCAGTTCTTC.

Only a few counts were recorded for this clone. This sequence joins TRBV28 and TRBJ1-5; D not certain. V was cut by 3 bases and J by 7 bases, with 13 bases left in between. The germline CDR1 and CDR2 sequences are MDHEN and SYDVKM. This CDR3 has 14 amino acids. The CDR3 bases are TGTGCCAGCAGTTTCGTGTCGGGAGCCCAGCCCCAGCATTTT. Residues: CASSFVSGAQPQHF.

A few counts support this clone. The chain joins TRBV9 to TRBJ1-4; D is undetermined. Trimming left V 3 bases short and J 7 bases short, with 25 bases between. The CDR3 covers 18 residues. CDR1 and CDR2 from the germline V gene are SGDLS and YYNGEE. The CDR3 bases are TGTGCCAGCAGCGCCCATATAAGCGGCGGGTTGGGTGGTGAAAAACTGTTTTTT. It is translated as CASSAHISGGLGGEKLFF.

This chain uses TRBV10-1 with TRBJ1-2; 7 positions agree with TRBD1. Trimming cost V 11 bases and J 1 base; bases outside gene matches: 4. Germline loops: CDR1 WNHNN, CDR2 SYGVQD (reference sequence). CDR3 size: 12 residues. The CDR3 region is CAFQGGNYGYTF. The DNA for the CDR3 is TGCGCCTTTCAGGGGGGTAACTATGGCTACACCTTC.

The V and J genes are TRBV7-2 and TRBJ1-2, with 7 bases aligning to TRBD1. Unmatched junction bases numbered 16, after V lost 5 bases and J lost 4 bases. This CDR3 is built from 17 residues. Germline V gives CDR1 SGHTA, CDR2 FQGNSA. CDR3 coding DNA: TGTGCCAGCAGCCATCATTCCGGGACAGCGAACTTCTATGGCTACACCTTC. It is translated as CASSHHSGTANFYGYTF.

The chain couples TRBV6-1 to TRBJ1-1, with 7 bases matching TRBD1. The CDR3 consists of 14 residues. The junction had 6 bases not matched to a gene; V was cut back by 2 bases and J by 6 bases. Germline V gene lookup returns CDR1 MNHNS and CDR2 SASEGT. CDR3 DNA sequence: TGTGCCAGCAGTGAAAGGCGGGACAGCCCTGAAGCTTTCTTT. Translated: CASSERRDSPEAFF.